This T cell receptor (beta chain) was sequenced in a study of beta chain features in type 1 diabetes (dated by TCRdb to 2017 to 2018). Regarding the research as a whole: Mean age, gender distribution, total cell number and subset yield did not differ between patients and healthy donors. A total of about 100,000,000 sorted cells were examined across all samples, and RNA yield correlated strongly with the number of cells per subset. In the study, TCRB repertoires of sorted circulating CD4+ T cell subsets from recently diagnosed type 1 diabetes patients were compared with those of matched healthy donors. Whereas all 28 donors provided naive and central memory subsets, regulatory and stem cell-like memory subsets were isolated from just 8 patients and roughly 8 healthy donors.

Each donor gave one peripheral blood draw, averaging approximately 110 mL, which was collected into heparinised tubes. Using a panel that included CD45RO, CCR7, CD25, CD127, CD95 and CD27, naive, central memory, regulatory and stem cell-like memory CD4+ T cells were sorted on a BD FACSAria II. Every sorted population had a purity above 95%. PBMCs were separated immediately by Lymphoprep density gradient centrifugation and were stained directly, without being cultured. Samples were stained and sorted in pairs, with one healthy donor and one patient per experiment, so that batch effects were minimized. The germline V gene yields SGHRS for CDR1 and YFSETQ for CDR2. The germline V and J ends show losses of 0 bases and 5 bases respectively, and no gene match explains 3 bases of the junction. The CDR3 covers 14 residues, taking in both the cysteine and the phenylalanine. Only the CDR3 region is kept as DNA, spanning 42 bases read in frame from base 1.

Findings and caveats that apply to the study as a whole: A moderate but significant shortening of TCRB CDR3 length was observed in type 1 diabetes patients in all four CD4+ subsets. PCR may preferentially amplify shorter templates, but because patient and control samples were amplified and corrected together, any resulting skew would affect both groups equally. Naive, central memory and regulatory TCRB repertoires appeared to be more similar among patients than among healthy donors. Because small numbers of individuals were included in the HLA sub-analyses, any influence of HLA type on TCRB rearrangement was left unresolved. Sequencing cDNA rather than genomic DNA could over-represent highly expressing activated cells, although activation and CD3 levels did not differ between groups. Fewer insertions and more nucleotide deletions at VDJ recombination sites were observed in patients with type 1 diabetes, implying thymic rearrangement abnormalities.

In regard to this clone: No antigen is known for it. The sample holds no much larger clone one base away, and base qualities are not on file. This CDR3 is also generated by other DNA sequences in the sample.

The entire isolated RNA was reverse transcribed using the High Capacity cDNA Reverse Transcription Kit, and thus expressed TCRB transcripts were sequenced. Naive, central memory and regulatory T cell samples underwent deep immunoSEQ sequencing, averaging around 4 million total reads per sample. Sorted cells were lysed in RLT buffer, and RNA was extracted using DNase-treated RNeasy Micro or Mini kits according to cell number. To prevent cross-contamination, each cell subset was processed individually, whereas patient and healthy donor samples were processed jointly. Using the immunoSEQ multiplex PCR, TCRB sequences were amplified from cDNA into 87-bp fragments spanning the CDR3 region. Amplicons were sequenced on the Illumina HiSeq platform. The paper's data handling went like this. PCR bias was computationally corrected using synthetic template baselines, reads within Hamming distance 2 were collapsed, and singletons that could not be merged were discarded. Reads were aligned against IMGT so that V, D and J genes, CDR3 length and insertions or deletions at six rearrangement sites could be assigned. Clonotype counts were normalized to sorted cell number within each subset before computing true diversity and Gini coefficients with the tcR R package. The overlap coefficient, calculated on TCRB nucleotide sequences, was used to quantify repertoire sharing. Out-of-frame TCRB sequences from naive cells were analyzed to stand in for the pre-selection repertoire. Sourced from immuneACCESS, this table was stored by TCRdb with only in-frame sequences that have V and J called. A share of the clones is absent; for the studies checked, an unresolved V gene accounts for under half, and the remainder has no known explanation. The DNA gave D and trimming, while V, J and clone size come from that table. The sample table holds hundreds of thousands of clones, of which less than 15% were seen once. Together, the top ten hold about 0.027% of the sample.

The source is a woman between 35 and 50 years old in good health. The sequence is built from TRBV5-1 and TRBJ2-5; TRBD1 agrees with 8 junctional bases. The sample consisted of naive CD4+ T cells from blood. The cell subset or site label corresponds to: true naive CD4+ T cells. The CDR3 protein is CASSLGYRGETQYF. The DNA sequence is as follows: TGCGCCAGCAGCTTGGGTTACAGGGGGGAGACCCAGTACTTC.